This TCR beta chain was captured by sequencing in a study of blood T cell repertoires in COVID-19. About the study: Sources were T cells, B-cell-depleted T cells, or PBMCs; the material itself was cDNA or gDNA.

Per the original data handling: The assay estimated nucleated cells by amplifying reference gene primers. Some clones are missing from TCRdb's copy, which holds only in-frame ones; the method was immunoSEQ multiplex PCR. The D gene and trimming were derived from the DNA, and the V and J assignments and clone size from that table. Counted here are about 55,000 clones, over 75% occurring once; the ten biggest clones make up approximately 14%. V lost 8 bases and J 8 bases, leaving 25 bases between the germline ends. The CDR3 is 16 residues long. Germline lookup yields CDR1 LNHDA and CDR2 SQIVND (reference sequence).

V usage is TRBV19 and J usage is TRBJ2-4; weak D call: TRBD2 (5 bases). This receptor was taken from a man aged 65 to 85 with acute or convalescent COVID-19. Sequenced input: peripheral blood. CDR3 in DNA: TGTGCCAGTTCAATCTATGAGTTATCCCCGCGGGACATTCAGTACTTC. Protein: CASSIYELSPRDIQYF.